This T cell receptor beta chain is from a study of beta chain features in type 1 diabetes. Study outcomes and limitations: Within the patient group, naive, central memory and Treg TCRB repertoires appeared more similar to each other than within healthy donors. Type 1 diabetes patients had moderately but significantly shorter TCRB CDR3s in all four CD4+ subsets. Fewer junction insertions and more nucleotide deletions appeared in type 1 diabetes patients. Using cDNA template may skew counts toward highly expressing activated cells.

The V and J ends lost 0 bases and 5 bases, in that order; junction bases with no gene match: 11. Germline CDR1 SGDLS, CDR2 YYNGEE. This CDR3 comprises 17 residues. The investigators reverse transcribed all of the isolated RNA, so they sequenced expressed TCRB transcripts. The repertoire was sequenced with immunoSEQ multiplex PCR; TCRdb's copy has only in-frame clones and lacks some. The sample has 240,000 or so clones, over 20% seen once. The sample holds a few counts of this clone. The antigen is unknown. The sequencing sample was made of naive CD4+ T cells from blood. This chain links TRBV9 with TRBJ2-5, with 9 bases fitting TRBD2. The sequence derives from a woman aged 40 to 55 with type 1 diabetes. The CDR3 region has the DNA TGTGCCAGCAGCGTAGGAACGGTAGCGGGAGATGGTGAGACCCAGTACTTC. It specifies CASSVGTVAGDGETQYF. Filled out from reference TRBV9 and TRBJ2-5, the complete variable domain reads DSGVTQTPKHLITATGQRVTLRCSPRSGDLSVYWYQQSLDQGLQFLIQYYNGEERAKGNILERFSAQQFPDLHSELNLSSLELGDSALYFCASSVGTVAGDGETQYFGPGTRLLVL.